Following are 26 T cell receptor beta chains from one sample sequenced in a study of blood T cell repertoires in COVID-19. Repertoires were generated with immunoSEQ multiplex PCR, while TCRdb's copy carries only in-frame clones and drops some. The sample holds around 76,000 clones; under 80% are singletons and the top ten take approximately 29%. Sequencing was done on a sample of peripheral blood. The receptors stem from an elderly woman with active or convalescent COVID-19.

The genes are TRBV5-1 and TRBJ2-7; D is possibly TRBD1 (5 bases). Germline V gene sequence: CDR1 SGHRS, CDR2 YFSETQ. Trimming cost V 0 bases and J 1 base, with 11 bases left between them. The length of the CDR3 is 15 residues. The CDR3 bases are TGCGCCAGCAGCTTGGAAGCAGGGCCTTCCTACGAGCAGTACTTC. Its translation: CASSLEAGPSYEQYF.

The chain links TRBV27 to TRBJ1-1; possibly TRBD1 for D (5 bases). V lost 6 bases and J 1 base, leaving 12 bases between the germline ends. Per the germline V gene, CDR1 is MNHEY and CDR2 is SMNVEV (reference sequence). The CDR3 has 14 residues. The CDR3 region is CASRLPGGNTEAFF. The CDR3 region has the DNA TGTGCCAGCAGACTACCGGGGGGGAACACTGAAGCTTTCTTT.

The chain carries TRBV5-1 and TRBJ2-3; the D gene is possibly TRBD1 (5 bases). Germline values: CDR1 SGHRS, CDR2 YFSETQ. There are 14 residues in the CDR3. V lost 4 bases and J lost 0, with 9 bases in between. CDR3 in DNA: TGCGCCAGCAGCAAGGACACCAGCACAGATACGCAGTATTTT. Translated, it gives CASSKDTSTDTQYF.

V is TRBV29-1 and J is TRBJ2-7; 11 bases are shared with TRBD1. Germline lookup yields CDR1 SQVTM and CDR2 ANQGSEA. Unmatched junction bases numbered 4, after V lost 4 bases and J lost 5 bases. The CDR3 is made up of 13 amino acids. The CDR3 protein is CSVALDRGHEQYF. The DNA for the CDR3 is TGCAGCGTTGCCCTGGACAGGGGGCACGAGCAGTACTTC.

There are a few counts of this clone. The chain couples TRBV29-1 to TRBJ2-2; 8 bases fit TRBD2. Germline values: CDR1 SQVTM, CDR2 ANQGSEA. CDR3 length: 15 amino acids. V dropped 6 bases and J dropped 2; count of bases not matched to a gene: 8. The DNA of the CDR3 is TGCAGCGTCGCCCCGGGGGGGGGCAACACCGGGGAGCTGTTTTTT. Its protein product is CSVAPGGGNTGELFF.

The rearrangement links TRBV30 to TRBJ1-2; D not resolved. The CDR3 has 13 residues. From germline, CDR1 is GTSNPN and CDR2 SVGIG (reference sequence). Trimming stripped 0 bases from V and 1 base from J, with 6 bases between. In nucleotides, the CDR3 is TGTGCCTGGAGTGTAGCGGTTAACTATGGCTACACCTTC. It translates to CAWSVAVNYGYTF.

The chain links TRBV3-1 (or the pseudogene TRBV3-2) to TRBJ2-1; the D gene is possibly TRBD1 (6 bases). V lost 5 bases, J lost 5 bases, and 13 bases lay in between. From germline, CDR1 is LGHDT and CDR2 YNNKEL (reference sequence). The CDR3 runs to 14 residues. CDR3 residues: CASSTGTLDNEQFF. As DNA, the CDR3 is TGTGCCAGCAGCACCGGGACACTTGACAATGAGCAGTTCTTC.

This rearrangement joins TRBV10-3 to TRBJ2-1; the D is unclear. The CDR3 totals 15 residues. V gave up 6 bases and J gave up 6 bases, with 18 bases separating them. CDR1 is ENHRY, CDR2 SYGVKD, per germline. The CDR3: CAIRAPGGRVNEQFF. For the CDR3, the DNA is TGTGCCATCAGGGCCCCGGGTGGTCGGGTCAATGAGCAGTTCTTC.

This chain uses TRBV2 with TRBJ2-1; D is perhaps TRBD2 (6 bases). This CDR3 is 13 amino acids long. Germline V gene sequence: CDR1 SNHLY, CDR2 FYNNEI. V lost 6 bases and J 10 bases, leaving 16 bases between the germline ends. CDR3 loop: CASSRSGLGEQFF. In nucleotides, the CDR3 is TGTGCCAGCAGCCGTAGCGGACTTGGGGAGCAGTTCTTC. Full variable domain (rest looked up from reference TRBV2 and TRBJ2-1): EPEVTQTPSHQVTQMGQEVILRCVPISNHLYFYWYRQILGQKVEFLVSFYNNEISEKSEIFDDQFSVERPDGSNFTLKIRSTKLEDSAMYFCASSRSGLGEQFFGPGTRLTVL.

V and J are TRBV7-2 and TRBJ1-1; tentatively, D is TRBD1 (6 bases). Germline V gene lookup returns CDR1 SGHTA and CDR2 FQGNSA. CDR3 length: 14 residues. V was pared by 3 bases and J by 3 bases, with 11 bases between. In DNA form, the CDR3 reads TGTGCCAGCAGCTTCGACAGGATCTACACTGAAGCTTTCTTT. This sequence encodes CASSFDRIYTEAFF.

V and J are TRBV3-1 (or the pseudogene TRBV3-2) and TRBJ1-2; 9 bases align to TRBD1. The V gene's germline CDR1 is LGHDT and CDR2 YNNKEL (reference sequence). V was clipped by 9 bases and J by 3 bases; unmatched bases: 11. This CDR3 is 15 amino acids long. The DNA for the CDR3 is TGTGCCAGGAAAGGGCCGGGACAGGGTCACTATGGCTACACCTTC. This encodes CARKGPGQGHYGYTF.

The chain recombines TRBV9 with TRBJ2-3; D is possibly TRBD1 (5 bases). The germline V and J ends were trimmed by 3 bases and 2 bases, with 16 bases remaining between them. The CDR3 contains 16 residues. The germline CDR1 and CDR2 sequences are SGDLS and YYNGEE. CDR3 protein: CASSGRWGRDTDTQYF. CDR3 coding DNA: TGTGCCAGCAGCGGACGTTGGGGCAGGGACACAGATACGCAGTATTTT.

This chain connects TRBV7-2 to TRBJ2-3; 8 positions match TRBD2. Germline values: CDR1 SGHTA, CDR2 FQGNSA. This CDR3 comprises 17 residues. Unmatched junction bases numbered 14, after V lost 5 bases and J lost 4 bases. The CDR3 sequence: CASSPQRADGGADTQYF. The CDR3 bases are TGTGCCAGCAGCCCCCAGAGGGCTGACGGGGGGGCAGATACGCAGTATTTT.

V usage is TRBV5-6 and J usage is TRBJ2-3; TRBD1 aligns across 10 bases. CDR1 and CDR2 from the germline V gene are SGHDT and YYEEEE. Trimming took 3 bases from V and 2 from J; bases not matched to a gene: 3. The CDR3 covers 15 residues. The CDR3 region has the DNA TGTGCCAGCAGCTACGGGACAGGGGACACAGATACGCAGTATTTT. Translation: CASSYGTGDTDTQYF.

The chain is built from TRBV30 and TRBJ2-6; D is possibly TRBD2 (6 bases). This CDR3 region has 17 residues. The germline gives CDR1 GTSNPN, CDR2 SVGIG (reference sequence). Trimming removed 4 bases from V and 0 bases from J, with 16 bases in between. CDR3: CAWTEGNLGSGANVLTF. In nucleotides, the CDR3 is TGTGCCTGGACGGAGGGCAACCTGGGCTCTGGGGCCAACGTCCTGACTTTC.

The chain has TRBV28 and TRBJ1-2, with D unresolved. This CDR3 comprises 14 residues. CDR1 is MDHEN, CDR2 SYDVKM, per germline. V gave up 3 bases and J gave up 7 bases, with 15 bases separating them. Written as DNA, the CDR3 is TGTGCCAGCAGTTTGTGGGCGCTGGGTGGTGGCTACACCTTC. Amino acid sequence: CASSLWALGGGYTF.

The chain joins TRBV19 to TRBJ2-1, with D perhaps matching TRBD2 (5 bases). This CDR3 contains 15 residues. V shed 1 base and J shed 5 bases, with 12 bases lying between them. CDR1 is LNHDA, CDR2 SQIVND, per germline (reference sequence). CDR3 sequence: CASSIGFWGDNEQFF. In nucleotides, the CDR3 is TGTGCCAGTAGTATAGGCTTTTGGGGAGACAATGAGCAGTTCTTC.

CDR3 loop: CASSPTQGQGYRSNEAFF. The CDR3 DNA follows: TGTGCCAGCAGCCCTACCCAAGGACAGGGGTATAGAAGTAATGAAGCTTTCTTT. The chain couples TRBV7-9 to TRBJ1-1; TRBD1 matches at 9 bases. V gave up 5 bases and J gave up 7 bases; unmatched junction bases: 20. The CDR3 sequence is 18 residues long. Germline loops: CDR1 SEHNR, CDR2 FQNEAQ (reference sequence).

The chain's CDR3 is CASSEYRTDTSGNTIYF. CDR3 sequence (DNA): TGTGCCAGCAGTGAATATAGAACAGATACCTCTGGAAACACCATATATTTT. The chain is built from TRBV6-1 and TRBJ1-3; D remains unclear. This CDR3 is built from 17 residues. The V and J ends lost 2 bases and 0 bases respectively, with 14 bases between them. The germline gives CDR1 MNHNS, CDR2 SASEGT.

The rearrangement joins TRBV5-1 to TRBJ2-7; maybe TRBD1 (6 bases). The V end was cut by 1 base, the J end by 5 bases, with 13 bases between. The germline V gene encodes CDR1 SGHRS and CDR2 YFSETQ. The CDR3 has 14 residues. The CDR3 bases are TGCGCCAGCAGCTTGAGGGACAATCTTGACGAGCAGTACTTC. This codes for CASSLRDNLDEQYF.

The chain is built from TRBV21-1 and TRBJ2-7; the D call in the table, TRBD2, was not verified against the DNA. TRBV21-1 is a pseudogene locus. This CDR3 contains 16 residues. The chain's CDR3 is CASSKVVLRRNYEQYF. The DNA for the CDR3 is TGTGCCAGCAGCAAAGTAGTGCTACGGAGAAACTACGAGCAGTACTTC.

The chain employs TRBV5-1 and TRBJ1-1; the D gene is possibly TRBD1 (5 bases). With 0 bases removed from V and 1 base from J, the gap between germline ends came to 10 bases. Germline loops: CDR1 SGHRS, CDR2 YFSETQ. The CDR3 has 15 residues. The CDR3 bases are TGCGCCAGCAGCTTGGCCGGGGGATCGAACACTGAAGCTTTCTTT. Translation gives CASSLAGGSNTEAFF.

The gene calls are TRBV28 and TRBJ2-7; D remains unclear. V was cut by 6 bases and J by 4 bases, with 19 bases left in between. Germline V gene data show CDR1 as MDHEN and CDR2 as SYDVKM. The CDR3 has 15 amino acids. CDR3 nucleotide sequence: TGTGCCAGCAGGACCACAGAGTCGGCGAATTACGAGCAGTACTTC. It codes for CASRTTESANYEQYF.

For the CDR3, the DNA is TGTGCCAGCTTCACAGGGGGTTATGGCTACACCTTC. It encodes CASFTGGYGYTF. This sequence joins TRBV25-1 and TRBJ1-2; TRBD1 aligns across 8 bases. V shed 8 bases and J 5 bases; nucleotides not matched to a gene: 4. Germline lookup yields CDR1 MGHDK and CDR2 SYGVNS. The CDR3 is made up of 12 amino acids.

As concerns this clone: Germline and junction disagree at one end, which may indicate a read error. The chain has TRBV6-2 or TRBV6-3 and TRBJ2-7, with TRBD2 identical over 10 bases. Germline V gives CDR1 MNHEY, CDR2 SVGEGT. This CDR3 comprises 13 residues. The CDR3 loop reads CASSYSLAGDTKF. CDR3 coding DNA: TGTGCCAGCAGTTACTCGCTAGCGGGGGACACCAAATTC.

The rearrangement links TRBV6-4 to TRBJ1-1; no clear D gene. Germline values: CDR1 MRHNA, CDR2 SNTAGT. Trimming pared 2 bases from V and 1 base from J, leaving 5 bases between. This CDR3 has 13 amino acids. CDR3 region: CASSDSQNTEAFF. The DNA of the CDR3 is TGTGCCAGCAGTGACAGCCAGAACACTGAAGCTTTCTTT.